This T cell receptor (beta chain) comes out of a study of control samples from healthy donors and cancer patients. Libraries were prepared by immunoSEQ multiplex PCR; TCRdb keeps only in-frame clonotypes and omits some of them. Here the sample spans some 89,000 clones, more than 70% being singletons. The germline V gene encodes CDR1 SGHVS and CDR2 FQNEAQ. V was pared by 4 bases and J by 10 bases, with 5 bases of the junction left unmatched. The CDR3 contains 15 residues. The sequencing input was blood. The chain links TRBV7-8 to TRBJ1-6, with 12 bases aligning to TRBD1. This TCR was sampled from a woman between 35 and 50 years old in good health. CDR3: CASSYRDRGLSPLHF. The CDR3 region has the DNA TGTGCCAGCAGCTATAGGGACAGGGGGCTCTCACCCCTCCACTTT.